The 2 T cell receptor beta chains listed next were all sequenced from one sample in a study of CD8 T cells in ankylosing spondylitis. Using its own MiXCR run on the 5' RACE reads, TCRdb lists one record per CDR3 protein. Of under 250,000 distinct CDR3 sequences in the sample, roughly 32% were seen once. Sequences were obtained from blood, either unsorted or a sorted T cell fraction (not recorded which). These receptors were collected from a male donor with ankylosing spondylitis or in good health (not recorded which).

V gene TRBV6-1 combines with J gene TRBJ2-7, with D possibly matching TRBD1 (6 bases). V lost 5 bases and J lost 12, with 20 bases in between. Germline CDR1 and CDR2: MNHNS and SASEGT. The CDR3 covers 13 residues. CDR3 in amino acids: CASSPAGQSWPYF. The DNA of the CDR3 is TGTGCCAGCAGTCCAGCAGGACAGTCCTGGCCGTACTTC.

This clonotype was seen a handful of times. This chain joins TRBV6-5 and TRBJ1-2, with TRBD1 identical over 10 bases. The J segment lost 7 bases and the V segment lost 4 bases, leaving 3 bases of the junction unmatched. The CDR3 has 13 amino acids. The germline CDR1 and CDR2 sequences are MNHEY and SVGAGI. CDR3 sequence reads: CASSSRDRGGYTF. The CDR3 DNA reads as TGTGCCAGCAGTTCCCGGGACAGGGGTGGCTACACCTTC.